This T cell receptor (beta chain) emerged from a study of blood T cell repertoires in COVID-19 (dated by TCRdb to 2020 to 2021). The study in broad terms: Samples covering the acute and convalescent phases of COVID-19 were provided by collaborators in the United States, Italy and Spain. The samples were drawn from the first 160 participants of the ongoing ImmuneRACE study and from some 1,300 subjects provided by 6 global collaborators. The dataset comprised deeply sampled blood TCRbeta repertoires from subjects exposed to, actively infected with, or recovered from COVID-19. Nearly every sample came with metadata listing a de-identified subject ID, COVID-19 status, age in years and sex. The material from the prospective study consisted of cDNA or gDNA derived from T cells, B-cell-depleted T cells, or PBMCs. Where available, HLA class I and class II types were obtained from metadata supplied by the sample provider rather than from assay-based typing. A freely available public database, intended as a resource for researchers studying the immune response to SARS-CoV-2, is where the repertoires were released.

The immunoSEQ Assay, a bias-controlled multiplex PCR, was used to amplify TCRbeta CDR3 regions from genomic DNA. The source study handled its data this way. The number of nucleated cells in each sample was estimated by amplification of reference gene primers within the assay. To quantify the absolute abundance of each unique TCRbeta CDR3 rearrangement, sequence reads were collapsed and filtered. For each sample, productive Simpson clonality was calculated as the square root of Simpson's diversity index over productive rearrangements. TCRdb re-hosts the immuneACCESS table, in-frame sequences only. Its copies lack some clones; in the studies checked, an unresolved V gene accounts for under half of them, and the cause for the rest is not known. V, J and clone size were drawn from that table, and D and trimming were deduced from the DNA. The sample has about 250,000 clones on record, 80% to 95% of them singletons. The biggest ten clones account for 0.83% of the sample.

Looking up the germline V gene yields CDR1 SGHTA and CDR2 FQGTGA. The CDR3 runs 13 residues from the cysteine to the phenylalanine. Of all the DNA, just the CDR3 is kept, 39 bases in frame from base 1. Ends trimmed: V by 5 bases, J by 8 bases; bases unmatched to a gene: 6. Points the paper makes about the study in general: The amount of clinical and demographic metadata varied by source and participant and was provided uncurated.

Points on this clone: Its antigen is currently not known. Base qualities are missing; no much larger clone stands one base away.

One collaborating source in Seattle enrolled patients during active infection and followed them longitudinally through the course of disease. The collaborating institutions used their own protocols to collect whole blood in K2EDTA tubes. For TCRbeta analysis, collaborators shipped samples as frozen whole blood, isolated PBMCs, or DNA extracted from either of those sample types. The clonotype originates from a man aged 25 to 40 with COVID-19, enrolled during active disease. The rearranged segments are TRBV7-3 and TRBJ1-1, with 9 junctional bases fitting TRBD1. The source material was peripheral blood. The CDR3 protein: CASSPGQGREAFF. In nucleotides, the sequence is TGTGCCAGCAGCCCGGGACAGGGAAGGGAAGCTTTCTTT.